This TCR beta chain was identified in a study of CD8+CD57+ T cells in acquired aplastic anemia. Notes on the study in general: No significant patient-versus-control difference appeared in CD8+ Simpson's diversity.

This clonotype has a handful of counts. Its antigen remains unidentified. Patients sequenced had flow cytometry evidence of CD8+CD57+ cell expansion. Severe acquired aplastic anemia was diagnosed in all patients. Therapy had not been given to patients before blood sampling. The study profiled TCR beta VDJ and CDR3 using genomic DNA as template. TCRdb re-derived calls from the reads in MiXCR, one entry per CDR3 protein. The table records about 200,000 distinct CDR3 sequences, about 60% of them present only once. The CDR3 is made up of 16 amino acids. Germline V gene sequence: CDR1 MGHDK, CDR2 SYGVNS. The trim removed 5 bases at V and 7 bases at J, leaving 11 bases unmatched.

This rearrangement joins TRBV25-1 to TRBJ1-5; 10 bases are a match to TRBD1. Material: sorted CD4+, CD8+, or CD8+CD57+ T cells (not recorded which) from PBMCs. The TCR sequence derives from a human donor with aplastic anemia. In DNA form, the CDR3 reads TGTGCCAGCAGTCCACGTAGGCGACAGGGGGCACAGCCCCAGCATTTT. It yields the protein CASSPRRRQGAQPQHF.